The 8 T cell receptor beta chains below all came from one sample that was sequenced in a study of blood T cell repertoires in COVID-19. TCRdb's table, derived via immunoSEQ multiplex PCR, lists solely in-frame clones and lacks some. The sample includes 110,000 to 150,000 clones, roughly 88% of them seen just once. The sample comprised peripheral blood. The receptors here all came from an older woman with acute or convalescent COVID-19.

J is TRBJ1-2 and V is TRBV9, with 7 bases matching TRBD1. This CDR3 contains 16 residues. In germline, CDR1 is SGDLS, CDR2 YYNGEE. Trimming cost V 3 bases and J 6 bases; bases outside gene matches: 14. The CDR3 region is CASSEDPGGQKNGYTF. The CDR3 coding sequence is TGTGCCAGCAGCGAGGACCCTGGGGGACAGAAAAATGGCTACACCTTC.

The CDR3 nucleotides read TGTGCCAGCAGCTTGAGACAGGGGGCCTTGGGCTACACCTTC. Translation gives CASSLRQGALGYTF. The V call is TRBV5-8, the J call TRBJ1-2; 10 nucleotides line up with TRBD1. The CDR3 consists of 14 residues. V dropped 1 base and J dropped 8; count of bases not matched to a gene: 5. From germline, CDR1 is SGHTS and CDR2 YDEGEE. Variable domain in full (rest from reference TRBV5-8 and TRBJ1-2): EAGVTQSPTHLIKTRGQQATLRCSPISGHTSVYWYQQALGLGLQFLLWYDEGEERNRGNFPPRFSGRQFPNYSSELNVNALELEDSALYLCASSLRQGALGYTFGSGTRLTVV.

The count of this clone is one. CDR3 sequence reads: CASYEYGYTF. The CDR3 bases are TGTGCCAGTTATGAGTATGGCTACACCTTC. The V call is TRBV28, the J call TRBJ1-2; no definite D call. Trimming took off 9 bases at V and 5 bases at J, with 7 bases between the two ends. Germline values: CDR1 MDHEN, CDR2 SYDVKM. The CDR3 totals 10 residues.

The chain has TRBV3-1 (or the pseudogene TRBV3-2) and TRBJ1-6; no firm D call. The CDR3 is made up of 15 amino acids. The germline gives CDR1 LGHDT, CDR2 YNNKEL (reference sequence). V was pared by 2 bases and J by 7 bases, with 12 bases between. This CDR3 is CASSQMVGSNSPLHF. The CDR3 DNA follows: TGTGCCAGCAGCCAAATGGTAGGGAGCAATTCACCCCTCCACTTT.

The chain combines TRBV6-2 or TRBV6-3 with TRBJ2-3; 12 bases align to TRBD2. V trimming: 6 bases; J trimming: 5 bases; junction bases outside the gene matches: 9. CDR3 size: 16 residues. Germline V CDR1 and CDR2: MNHEY, SVGEGT. The CDR3 region is CASSRPSGGALDTQYF. CDR3 in DNA: TGTGCCAGCAGCCGCCCTAGCGGGGGGGCCTTAGATACGCAGTATTTT.

The chain links TRBV7-8 to TRBJ2-3; a weak D match, TRBD2 (6 bases). CDR1 SGHVS and CDR2 FQNEAQ come from the germline V gene. Trimming left V 1 base short and J 2 bases short, with 10 bases between. This CDR3 is 15 amino acids long. The CDR3, as DNA: TGTGCCAGCAGCTTAGTCGGACTATACACAGATACGCAGTATTTT. This sequence encodes CASSLVGLYTDTQYF.

The chain joins TRBV27 to TRBJ2-3; D perhaps matches TRBD1 (5 bases). Germline loops: CDR1 MNHEY, CDR2 SMNVEV (reference sequence). Trimming left V 6 bases short and J 7 bases short, with 11 bases between. The CDR3 totals 12 residues. This CDR3 is CASSSTVNTQYF. The CDR3 nucleotides read TGTGCCAGCAGCTCGACAGTAAATACGCAGTATTTT.

The CDR3 loop reads CAISEGTGNNEQFF. CDR3 sequence (DNA): TGTGCCATCAGTGAGGGGACAGGTAACAATGAGCAGTTCTTC. The chain links TRBV10-3 to TRBJ2-1, with 8 bases matching TRBD1. CDR1 is ENHRY and CDR2 is SYGVKD in the germline V gene. V shed 2 bases, J shed 5 bases, and the junction held 2 bases outside the gene matches. The CDR3 runs 14 residues.